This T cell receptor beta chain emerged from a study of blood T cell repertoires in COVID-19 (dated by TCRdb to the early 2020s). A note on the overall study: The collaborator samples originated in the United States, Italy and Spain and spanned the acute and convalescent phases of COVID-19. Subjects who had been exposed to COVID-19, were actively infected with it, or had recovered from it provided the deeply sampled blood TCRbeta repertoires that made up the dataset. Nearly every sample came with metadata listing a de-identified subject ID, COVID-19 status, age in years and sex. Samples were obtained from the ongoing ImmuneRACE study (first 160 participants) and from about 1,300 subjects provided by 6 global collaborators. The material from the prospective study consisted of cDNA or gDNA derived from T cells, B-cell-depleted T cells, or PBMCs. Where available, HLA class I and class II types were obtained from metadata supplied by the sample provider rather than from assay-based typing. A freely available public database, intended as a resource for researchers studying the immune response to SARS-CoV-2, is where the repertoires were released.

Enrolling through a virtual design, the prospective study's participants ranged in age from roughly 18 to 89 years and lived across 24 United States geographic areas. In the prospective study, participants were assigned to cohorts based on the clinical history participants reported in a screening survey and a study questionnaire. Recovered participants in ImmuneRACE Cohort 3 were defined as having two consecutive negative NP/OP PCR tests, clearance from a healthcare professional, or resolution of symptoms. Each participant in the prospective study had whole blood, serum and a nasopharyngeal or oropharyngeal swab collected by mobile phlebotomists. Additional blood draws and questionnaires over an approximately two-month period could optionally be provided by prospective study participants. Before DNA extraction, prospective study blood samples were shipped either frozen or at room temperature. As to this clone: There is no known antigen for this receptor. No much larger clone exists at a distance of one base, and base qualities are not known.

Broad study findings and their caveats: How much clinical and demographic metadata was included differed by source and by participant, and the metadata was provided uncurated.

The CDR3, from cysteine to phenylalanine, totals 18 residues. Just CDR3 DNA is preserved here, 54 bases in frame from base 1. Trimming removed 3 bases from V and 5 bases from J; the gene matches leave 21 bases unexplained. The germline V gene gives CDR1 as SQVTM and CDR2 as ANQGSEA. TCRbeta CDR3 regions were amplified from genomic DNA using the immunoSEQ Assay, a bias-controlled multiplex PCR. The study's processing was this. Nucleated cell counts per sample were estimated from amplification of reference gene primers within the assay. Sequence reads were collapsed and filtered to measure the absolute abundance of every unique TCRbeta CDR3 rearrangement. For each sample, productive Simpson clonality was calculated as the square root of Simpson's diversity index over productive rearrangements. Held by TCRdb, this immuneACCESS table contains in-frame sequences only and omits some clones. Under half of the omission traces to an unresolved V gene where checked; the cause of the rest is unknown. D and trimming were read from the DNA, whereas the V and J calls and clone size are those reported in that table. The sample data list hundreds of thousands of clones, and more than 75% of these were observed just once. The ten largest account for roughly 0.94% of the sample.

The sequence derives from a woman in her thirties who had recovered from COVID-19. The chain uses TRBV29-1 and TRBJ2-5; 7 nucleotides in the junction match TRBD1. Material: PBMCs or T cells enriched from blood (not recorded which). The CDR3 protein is CSVDGATERQGEWETQYF. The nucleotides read TGCAGCGTTGATGGCGCAACGGAAAGACAGGGAGAATGGGAGACCCAGTACTTC.